This TCR beta chain was documented in a study of shared clonotypes between healthy human individuals. V was pared by 5 bases and J by 1 base, with 10 bases of the junction left unmatched. This CDR3 spans 16 amino acids. Germline CDR1 SGHAT, CDR2 FQNNGV. Terminally differentiated effector memory CD45RA+ cells were left out of the naive CD8 fraction, which was CD45RO-negative and positively selected for CCR7. Only in-frame clones appear in the TCRdb table, and some are missing; sequencing was by immunoSEQ multiplex PCR. The sample records 660,000 or so clones, approximately 96% being singletons. V gene TRBV11-2 combines with J gene TRBJ2-7, with TRBD1 matching over 8 bases. This receptor was identified in a woman in her 30s in good health. The source material was naive CD8+ T cells sorted from blood. CDR3: CASSTGGLASSYEQYF. Written as DNA, the CDR3 is TGTGCCAGCAGCACAGGGGGGCTAGCGTCTTCCTACGAGCAGTACTTC.